These 16 T cell receptor beta chains originate from one sample sequenced in a study of blood T cell repertoires in COVID-19. TCRdb's copy holds only in-frame clones and misses some; the assay was immunoSEQ multiplex PCR. The sample has some 50,000 clones, 87% seen once. The sequencing input was peripheral blood. Every receptor here comes from a woman older than 75 with COVID-19, enrolled during active disease.

The V call is TRBV6-6, the J call TRBJ1-5, with TRBD1 matching over 9 bases. J lost 7 bases, V lost 4 bases, and 11 bases had no gene match. Per germline, CDR1 MNHNY and CDR2 SVGAGI (reference sequence). The CDR3 totals 16 residues. Here the CDR3 DNA reads TGTGCCAGCAGTTCGCCCCTTGGGACAGGGAACCAGCCCCAGCATTTT. Translating it yields CASSSPLGTGNQPQHF.

This clone has a single count. V gene TRBV20-1 combines with J gene TRBJ2-2, with 10 bases aligning to TRBD2. This CDR3 spans 16 amino acids. CDR1 and CDR2 from the germline V gene are DFQATT and SNEGSKA (reference sequence). Unmatched junction bases numbered 4, after V lost 3 bases and J lost 0 bases. CDR3 DNA sequence: TGCAGTGCTAGTAAACTAGCGGGGACGAACACCGGGGAGCTGTTTTTT. It translates to CSASKLAGTNTGELFF.

The chain couples TRBV30 to TRBJ2-7, with 13 bases that match TRBD2. The V segment lost 0 bases and the J segment 5 bases; nucleotides outside the gene matches: 4. CDR3 length equals 15 residues. The germline gives CDR1 GTSNPN, CDR2 SVGIG (reference sequence). The CDR3 is CAWSVRLAGGNEQYF. CDR3 in DNA: TGTGCCTGGAGTGTCCGACTAGCGGGGGGCAACGAGCAGTACTTC.

V is TRBV11-2 and J is TRBJ1-2; no reliable D call. The CDR3 has 12 amino acids. Trimming stripped 2 bases from V and 7 bases from J, with 8 bases between. The germline CDR1 and CDR2 sequences are SGHAT and FQNNGV. CDR3 nucleotide sequence: TGTGCCAGCAGCTTAATCGGGATTGGCTACACCTTC. Translation: CASSLIGIGYTF.

This rearrangement joins TRBV5-4 to TRBJ2-3; 9 bases are a match to TRBD1. Germline V gene data show CDR1 as SGHNT and CDR2 as YYREEE (reference sequence). The junction had 7 bases not matched to a gene; V was cut back by 5 bases and J by 3 bases. The CDR3 has 15 residues. CDR3 loop: CASREGQGRTDTQYF. The CDR3 DNA reads TGTGCCAGCAGGGAGGGACAGGGAAGGACAGATACGCAGTATTTT.

This clone came up once. This sequence joins TRBV7-9 and TRBJ2-6, with a tentative D call TRBD1 (6 bases). The CDR3 runs 16 residues. The V end was cut by 1 base, the J end by 4 bases, with 11 bases between. Germline CDR1 reads SEHNR; CDR2 reads FQNEAQ (reference sequence). The CDR3 reads CASSLDQGIGANVLTF. CDR3 coding DNA: TGTGCCAGCAGCTTAGACCAGGGGATAGGGGCCAACGTCCTGACTTTC. The full variable domain, completed using reference TRBV7-9 and TRBJ2-6, is DTGVSQNPRHKITKRGQNVTFRCDPISEHNRLYWYRQTLGQGPEFLTYFQNEAQLEKSRLLSDRFSAERPKGSFSTLEIQRTEQGDSAMYLCASSLDQGIGANVLTFGAGSRLTVL.

The chain employs TRBV6-6 and TRBJ1-1, with D possibly matching TRBD1 (5 bases). Trimming cost V 0 bases and J 0 bases, with 8 bases left between them. This CDR3 has 15 amino acids. CDR1 and CDR2 from the germline V gene are MNHNY and SVGAGI (reference sequence). CDR3 sequence reads: CASSYSGQMNTEAFF. CDR3 DNA: TGTGCCAGCAGTTACTCGGGGCAAATGAACACTGAAGCTTTCTTT.

This clone was found once. V is TRBV3-1 (or the pseudogene TRBV3-2) and J is TRBJ1-4, with a weak D call TRBD1 (5 bases). The germline V gene has CDR1 LGHDT and CDR2 YNNKEL (reference sequence). Trimming removed 1 base at V and 0 bases at J, with 9 bases between. CDR3 length: 16 amino acids. The CDR3 DNA reads TGTGCCAGCAGCCAAGCAGGGACTGCAACTAATGAAAAACTGTTTTTT. Protein sequence: CASSQAGTATNEKLFF.

V usage is TRBV19 and J usage is TRBJ2-7; D unresolved. CDR1 is LNHDA, CDR2 SQIVND, per germline (reference sequence). This CDR3 has 13 amino acids. Trimming shortened V by 3 bases and J by 7 bases, and 13 bases separated the two germline ends. The CDR3 nucleotides read TGTGCCAGTAGTATGGTCGGGTTGAGTGAGCAGTACTTC. Protein: CASSMVGLSEQYF. The full variable domain, in which reference TRBV19 and TRBJ2-7 provide the parts outside the CDR3, is DGGITQSPKYLFRKEGQNVTLSCEQNLNHDAMYWYRQDPGQGLRLIYYSQIVNDFQKGDIAEGYSVSREKKESFPLTVTSAQKNPTAFYLCASSMVGLSEQYFGPGTRLTVT.

A few counts support this clone. The chain recombines TRBV11-2 with TRBJ2-5; TRBD1 is a possible D gene (5 bases). Germline V gene sequence: CDR1 SGHAT, CDR2 FQNNGV. The CDR3 consists of 15 residues. Trimming stripped 1 base from V and 2 bases from J, with 11 bases between. The CDR3 coding sequence is TGTGCCAGCAGCTTAGCTCCGACAGTGCAAGAGACCCAGTACTTC. It yields the protein CASSLAPTVQETQYF.

This clone showed up just a few times. This chain links TRBV7-8 with TRBJ2-7, with 8 bases fitting TRBD2. CDR3 length: 15 residues. The germline V gene has CDR1 SGHVS and CDR2 FQNEAQ. J gave up 1 base and V 5 bases, and 7 bases lay outside the gene matches. The CDR3 spells CASSREGGRSYEQYF. The CDR3 DNA reads as TGTGCCAGCAGCCGCGAGGGCGGGAGGTCCTACGAGCAGTACTTC. Complete variable domain (other parts from reference TRBV7-8 and TRBJ2-7): GAGVSQSPRYKVAKRGQDVALRCDPISGHVSLFWYQQALGQGPEFLTYFQNEAQLDKSGLPSDRFFAERPEGSVSTLKIQRTQQEDSAVYLCASSREGGRSYEQYFGPGTRLTVT.

The chain uses TRBV5-4 and TRBJ2-3; D remains unclear. Trimming stripped 4 bases from V and 2 bases from J, with 8 bases between. This CDR3 has 13 residues. The V gene's germline CDR1 is SGHNT and CDR2 YYREEE (reference sequence). This CDR3 is CASSRAPTDTQYF. CDR3 nucleotide sequence: TGTGCCAGCAGCCGAGCCCCCACAGATACGCAGTATTTT. The full variable domain, completed using reference TRBV5-4 and TRBJ2-3, is ETGVTQSPTHLIKTRGQQVTLRCSSQSGHNTVSWYQQALGQGPQFIFQYYREEENGRGNFPPRFSGLQFPNYSSELNVNALELDDSALYLCASSRAPTDTQYFGPGTRLTVL.

Worth noting for this clone: Mismatch with germline at one junction end may stem from a read error. The chain is built from TRBV15 and TRBJ2-7, with TRBD1 matching over 8 bases. In germline, CDR1 is LNHNV, CDR2 YYDKDF (reference sequence). This CDR3 is 15 amino acids long. The CDR3 protein is CATSSPGGASDEQYF. The DNA for the CDR3 is TGTGCCACCAGCAGTCCAGGGGGCGCCTCCGACGAGCAGTACTTC.

This rearrangement joins TRBV2 to TRBJ2-3; a weak D match, TRBD2 (5 bases). Trimming stripped 6 bases from V and 0 bases from J, with 13 bases between. CDR1 SNHLY and CDR2 FYNNEI come from the germline V gene. The CDR3 has 15 amino acids. The CDR3 region has the DNA TGTGCCAGCAGCGCCATCCTAGCTAGCACAGATACGCAGTATTTT. Its protein product is CASSAILASTDTQYF.

In this sample, this clone turned up once. This chain uses TRBV7-9 with TRBJ2-7; D is perhaps TRBD1 (6 bases). V was trimmed by 5 bases and J by 7 bases, leaving 15 bases between them. Germline V gene lookup returns CDR1 SEHNR and CDR2 FQNEAQ (reference sequence). The CDR3 consists of 13 residues. The CDR3 DNA reads as TGTGCCAGCAGCGAGCAGGGGCTTGGGGAGCAGTACTTC. Translating gives CASSEQGLGEQYF.

This clone was seen only a few times. This chain uses TRBV28 with TRBJ2-3, with a possible D match to TRBD1 (6 bases). The CDR3 has 13 residues. V lost 6 bases and J lost 6, with 13 bases in between. Germline assignment: CDR1 MDHEN and CDR2 SYDVKM. The DNA of the CDR3 is TGTGCCAGCAGAAAGCAGGGGACCGATACGCAGTATTTT. Its translation is CASRKQGTDTQYF.